Listed here is a single T cell receptor (beta chain). This record comes from a study of CD8+ T cells in alopecia areata. Study-wide background: Tofacitinib dosing lasted 6 to 18 months, which was then followed by 6 months off drug. Percentage of affected scalp area was the basis on which treated patients' severity was scored.

From germline, CDR1 is SGHRS and CDR2 YFSETQ. The CDR3 is 15 amino acids. Trimming cost V 3 bases and J 2 bases; bases outside gene matches: 5. Treatment meaning: oral pan-JAK inhibitor, 5-10 mg twice daily. Peripheral blood and lesional scalp punch biopsies were taken from alopecia areata patients. TCR sequencing used cDNA made by reverse transcription of extracted RNA. Repertoires were generated with immunoSEQ multiplex PCR, while TCRdb's copy carries only in-frame clones and drops some. The sample has 170,000 or so clones; roughly 62% are singletons. This rearrangement joins TRBV5-1 to TRBJ2-3; TRBD2 agrees at 8 bases. This receptor was obtained from a human donor with alopecia areata. The sample consisted of CD8+ T cells sorted from blood, taken at week 24, from a patient treated with tofacitinib. The CDR3 protein is CASSSTSGSTDTQYF. The CDR3, as DNA: TGCGCCAGCAGCTCAACTAGCGGCTCCACAGATACGCAGTATTTT.